What follows are 20 T cell receptor beta chains derived from one specimen sequenced in a study of blood T cells in healthy people across ages. Sample-barcoded 5' priming and a J-beta primer mix drove a second PCR of about 7 to 12 cycles. TCRdb called the 5' RACE reads again in MiXCR, with one record for every CDR3 protein. This table has some 670,000 distinct CDR3 sequences, roughly half appearing once. Sequencing was carried out using blood. The origin of the receptors is a woman of 80 years or more in good health.

This clonotype was seen at least ten times. The chain employs TRBV28 and TRBJ1-2, with D maybe TRBD1 (5 bases). The V end lost 4 bases, the J end lost 7 bases, and 13 bases lay between the germline ends. Germline V gives CDR1 MDHEN, CDR2 SYDVKM. The CDR3 spans 13 residues. The CDR3 DNA reads as TGTGCCAGCAGTTCTCCCGGGACTAGTGGCTACACCTTC. This translates into CASSSPGTSGYTF.

This clonotype showed up many times. A much larger clone differs by one base, so this may be a read error. The V call is TRBV6-6, the J call TRBJ2-1; D may be TRBD1 or TRBD2 (5 bases each). The last part of the DNA fits TRBJ2-7 better; the J call may be wrong. The CDR3 extends over 14 amino acids. CDR1 is MNHNY and CDR2 is SVGAGI in the germline V gene (reference sequence). The CDR3 DNA sequence: TGTGCCAGCAGCCCTGGTGGGACCTACAATGAGCAGTACTTC. It is translated as CASSPGGTYNEQYF.

This rearrangement joins TRBV5-5 to TRBJ2-1, with TRBD2 matching 9 bases. CDR3 length equals 15 residues. The germline V gene encodes CDR1 SGHKS and CDR2 YYEKEE (reference sequence). With 4 bases clipped from V and 5 bases from J, the junction kept 7 bases outside the gene matches. Here the CDR3 reads CASSHQASGDNEQFF. Here the CDR3 DNA reads TGTGCCAGCAGCCACCAGGCTAGCGGGGACAATGAGCAGTTCTTC.

V usage is TRBV5-1 and J usage is TRBJ1-4; TRBD1 is a possible D gene (5 bases). V lost 4 bases and J 4 bases, leaving 14 bases between the germline ends. The CDR3 extends over 15 amino acids. The germline gives CDR1 SGHRS, CDR2 YFSETQ. In DNA, the CDR3 is TGCGCCAGCAGCGACCAGGGCGCGGGTAATGAAAAACTGTTTTTT. As protein: CASSDQGAGNEKLFF.

The genes are TRBV27 and TRBJ2-7; D assignment may be TRBD1 or TRBD2 (5 bases each). The CDR3 spans 16 residues. V was shortened by 7 bases and J by 3 bases, with 22 bases between the two germline ends. The germline V gene has CDR1 MNHEY and CDR2 SMNVEV (reference sequence). The DNA of the CDR3 is TGTGCCAGCACCCCTCGGGGCAGGGCGCTTTTCTACGAGCAGTACTTC. As protein: CASTPRGRALFYEQYF.

The gene calls are TRBV5-6 and TRBJ1-4; possibly TRBD1 for D (5 bases). CDR3 size: 11 residues. The germline V and J ends were trimmed by 4 bases and 11 bases, with 9 bases remaining between them. CDR1 is SGHDT and CDR2 is YYEEEE in the germline V gene. The CDR3 protein is CASSRGGKLFF. As DNA, the CDR3 is TGTGCCAGCAGCAGGGGAGGGAAACTGTTTTTT.

J is TRBJ1-1 and V is TRBV29-1, with 10 nucleotides matching TRBD1. There are 13 residues in the CDR3. CDR1 and CDR2 (germline): SQVTM, ANQGSEA. The J segment lost 6 bases and the V segment lost 4 bases, leaving 5 bases of the junction unmatched. CDR3 coding DNA: TGCAGCGTTGGTGACGGACAGGGGGCTGAAGCTTTCTTT. Protein product: CSVGDGQGAEAFF.

As concerns this clonotype: This sequence may be a read error, since a much larger clone differs from it by one base. The chain couples TRBV2 to TRBJ2-1; 7 nucleotides agree with TRBD2. The germline CDR1 and CDR2 sequences are SNHLY and FYNNEI. The CDR3 consists of 14 residues. With V trimmed by 6 bases and J by 5 bases, 7 bases remained unmatched. The CDR3 coding sequence is TGTGCCAGCAGGGGGACTATCCCGCACAATGAGCAGTTCTTC. Amino acid sequence: CASRGTIPHNEQFF.

This clonotype occurred a few times. The chain is built from TRBV7-2 and TRBJ2-1; maybe TRBD2 (6 bases). CDR3 length equals 15 residues. Germline-derived CDR1 and CDR2 are SGHTA and FQGNSA. V dropped 1 base and J dropped 5 bases, with 12 bases sitting between them. The CDR3 DNA is TGTGCCAGCAGCTTAGTCGGGACTGGTGACAATGAGCAGTTCTTC. Encoded protein: CASSLVGTGDNEQFF.

About this clonotype itself: This may be a read error: a much more frequent sequence differs by one nucleotide. CDR3 amino acids: CASSPQWTSGISHEQYF. In DNA, the CDR3 is TGTGCCAGCAGCCCTCAATGGACTAGCGGGATATCACATGAGCAGTACTTC. The J gene is TRBJ2-5, the V gene TRBV7-2, with 12 bases aligning to TRBD2. Germline CDR1 SGHTA, CDR2 FQGNSA. Unmatched junction bases numbered 18, after V lost 5 bases and J lost 11 bases. The length of the CDR3 is 17 residues.

This clonotype was observed many times. The chain couples TRBV7-6 to TRBJ2-1; TRBD2 matches 7 bases. The ends lost 3 bases at V and 9 bases at J; junction bases unmatched: 2. CDR3 size: 12 residues. Per germline, CDR1 SGHVS and CDR2 FNYEAQ. The CDR3 coding sequence is TGTGCCAGCAGCTTGGCTAGCGGTGAGCAGTTCTTC. Protein sequence: CASSLASGEQFF.

In regard to this clonotype: This may stem from a read error, because a much larger clone lies one nucleotide away. The V call is TRBV20-1, the J call TRBJ2-6, with D possibly matching TRBD1 (5 bases). V was clipped by 0 bases and J by 1 base, with 16 bases between them. The length of the CDR3 is 18 residues. Germline V gene data show CDR1 as DFQATT and CDR2 as SNEGSKA (reference sequence). The CDR3 is CSARDPEQVVSGANVLTF. CDR3 DNA sequence: TGCAGTGCTAGAGACCCGGAACAGGTGGTTTCTGGGGCCAACGTCCTGACTTTC.

This clonotype was detected many times. The chain employs TRBV7-9 and TRBJ2-4; tentative D call: TRBD1 (5 bases). This CDR3 is 16 amino acids long. Trimming stripped 1 base from V and 5 bases from J, with 15 bases between. Per germline, CDR1 SEHNR and CDR2 FQNEAQ (reference sequence). CDR3 in DNA: TGTGCCAGCAGCTTAGTGGGTGCAGGGCGTCAAAACATTCAGTACTTC. Translation gives CASSLVGAGRQNIQYF.

This clonotype was seen at least ten times. The V gene is TRBV28, the J gene TRBJ1-2; perhaps TRBD1 as D (6 bases). V was pared by 6 bases and J by 8 bases, with 19 bases between. The CDR3 is 14 residues long. In germline, CDR1 is MDHEN, CDR2 SYDVKM. The CDR3 reads CASSKVPGGHGYTF. The CDR3 DNA is TGTGCCAGCAGCAAAGTTCCCGGGGGGCACGGCTACACCTTC.

Comments on this clonotype: Since a much larger clone is just one base distant, this may be a read error. V gene TRBV6-5 combines with J gene TRBJ1-2; 7 bases agree with TRBD1. Germline CDR1 MNHEY, CDR2 SVGAGI. The CDR3 is 13 amino acids. After removal of 2 bases from V and 10 bases from J, the junction contained 7 bases not matched to a gene. CDR3 coding DNA: TGTGCCAGCAGTTACCCTACTGGGACAGACTACACCTTC. Residues: CASSYPTGTDYTF.

The chain is built from TRBV12-3 or TRBV12-4 and TRBJ2-1, with 13 bases fitting TRBD2. The V segment lost 7 bases and the J segment 1 base; nucleotides outside the gene matches: 7. CDR3 size: 17 residues. The CDR3 here is CASTVTSGGASYNEQFF. The CDR3 DNA is TGTGCCAGCACCGTTACTAGCGGGGGGGCATCCTACAATGAGCAGTTCTTC.

The V call is TRBV4-2, the J call TRBJ2-5; 9 bases match TRBD2. Near its end, the DNA agrees better with TRBJ2-7, so the J call may be wrong. CDR3 length: 17 amino acids. CDR1 LGHNA and CDR2 YNFKEQ come from the germline V gene. The CDR3 region is CASSRGRVAGDHYEQYF. The CDR3 DNA reads TGTGCCAGCAGCCGCGGCCGAGTAGCGGGGGACCACTACGAGCAGTACTTC.

V usage is TRBV20-1 and J usage is TRBJ2-3, with D possibly matching TRBD2 (5 bases). CDR1 and CDR2 (germline): DFQATT, SNEGSKA (reference sequence). The CDR3 is made up of 15 amino acids. V lost 0 bases, J lost 0 bases, and 10 bases lay in between. As DNA, the CDR3 is TGCAGTGCTAGAGACCCGACTATCAGCACAGATACGCAGTATTTT. This sequence encodes CSARDPTISTDTQYF.

This clonotype showed up just a few times. The rearrangement uses TRBV6-6 and TRBJ1-1, with 8 nucleotides matching TRBD1. The CDR3 spans 13 residues. The ends lost 5 bases at V and 7 bases at J; junction bases unmatched: 6. Germline-derived CDR1 and CDR2 are MNHNY and SVGAGI (reference sequence). The CDR3 sequence: CASSKDRVDEAFF. CDR3 sequence (DNA): TGTGCCAGCAGTAAGGACAGGGTTGATGAAGCTTTCTTT.

The chain recombines TRBV20-1 with TRBJ2-1, with TRBD2 identical over 8 bases. In germline, CDR1 is DFQATT, CDR2 SNEGSKA (reference sequence). There are 13 residues in the CDR3. J gave up 7 bases and V 3 bases, and 5 bases lay outside the gene matches. The CDR3 protein is CSASGRARNEQFF. The CDR3 bases are TGCAGTGCTAGCGGGAGGGCGAGGAATGAGCAGTTCTTC.